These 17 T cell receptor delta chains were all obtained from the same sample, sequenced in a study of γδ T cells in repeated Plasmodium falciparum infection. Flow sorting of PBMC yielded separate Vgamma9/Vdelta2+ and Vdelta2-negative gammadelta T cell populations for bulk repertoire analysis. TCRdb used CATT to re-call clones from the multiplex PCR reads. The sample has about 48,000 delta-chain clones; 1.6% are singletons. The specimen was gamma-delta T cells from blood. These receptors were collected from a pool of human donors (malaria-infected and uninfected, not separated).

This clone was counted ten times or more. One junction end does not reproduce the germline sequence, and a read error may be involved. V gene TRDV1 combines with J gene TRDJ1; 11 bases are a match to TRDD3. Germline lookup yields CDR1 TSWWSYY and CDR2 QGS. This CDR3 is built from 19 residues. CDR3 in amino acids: CALGELGSWGIRDGDKLTF. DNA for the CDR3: TGTGCTCTTGGGGAACTGGGTTCTTGGGGGATACGAGACGGCGATAAACTCACCTTT.

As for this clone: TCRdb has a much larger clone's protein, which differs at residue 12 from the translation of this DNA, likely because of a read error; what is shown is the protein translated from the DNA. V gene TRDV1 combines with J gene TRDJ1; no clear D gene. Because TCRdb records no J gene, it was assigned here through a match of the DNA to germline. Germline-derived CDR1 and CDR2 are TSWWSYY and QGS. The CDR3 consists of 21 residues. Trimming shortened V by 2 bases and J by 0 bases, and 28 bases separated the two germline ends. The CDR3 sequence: CALGEGLSPSSTPLYTDKLIF. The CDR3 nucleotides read TGTGCTCTTGGGGAAGGCCTCTCCCCATCGAGTACCCCGCTGTACACCGATAAACTCATCTTT.

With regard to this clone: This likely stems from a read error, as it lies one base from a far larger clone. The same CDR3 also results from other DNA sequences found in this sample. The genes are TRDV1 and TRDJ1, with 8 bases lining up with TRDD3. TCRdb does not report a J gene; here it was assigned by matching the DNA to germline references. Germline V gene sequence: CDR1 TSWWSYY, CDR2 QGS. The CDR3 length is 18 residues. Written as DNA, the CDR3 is TGCGCTCTTGGGGAACTAAAATGGGGGATGTCCGACACCGATAAACTCATCTTT. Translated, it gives CALGELKWGMSDTDKLIF.

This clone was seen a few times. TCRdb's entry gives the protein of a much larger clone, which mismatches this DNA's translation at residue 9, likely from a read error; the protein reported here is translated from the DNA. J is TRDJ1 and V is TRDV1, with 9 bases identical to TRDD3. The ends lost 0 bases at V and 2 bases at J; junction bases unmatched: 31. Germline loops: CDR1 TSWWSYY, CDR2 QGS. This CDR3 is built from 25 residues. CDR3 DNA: TGTGCTCTTGGGGAACTATGGGCGATCCTACGTTCCACTGGGGGAAAACAGGGGGAGACCGATAAACTCATCTTT. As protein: CALGELWAILRSTGGKQGETDKLIF.

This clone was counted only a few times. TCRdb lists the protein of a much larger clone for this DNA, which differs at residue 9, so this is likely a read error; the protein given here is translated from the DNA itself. In nucleotides, the CDR3 is TGTGCCTGTGACAGTCTACTGGGGGGTGATAAACTCATCTTT. Its translation: CACDSLLGGDKLIF. The V gene is TRDV2, the J gene TRDJ1; the match to TRDD3 covers 8 bases. No J segment appears in TCRdb, so it was assigned here by matching the sequence to germline. Germline assignment: CDR1 GEAIGNYY and CDR2 EKD. This CDR3 spans 14 amino acids. Trimming cost V 2 bases and J 5 bases; bases outside gene matches: 6.

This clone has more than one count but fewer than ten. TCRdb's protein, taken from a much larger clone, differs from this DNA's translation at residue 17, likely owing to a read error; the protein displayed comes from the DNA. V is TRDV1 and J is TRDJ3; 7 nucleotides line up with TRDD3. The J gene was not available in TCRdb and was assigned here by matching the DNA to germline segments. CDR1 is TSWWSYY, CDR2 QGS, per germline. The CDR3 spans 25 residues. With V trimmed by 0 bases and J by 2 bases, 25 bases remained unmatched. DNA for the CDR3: TGTGCTCTTGGGGAACTGCCCCTAGGGTTCACCTCTACTGGGGCAAGCCCCTGGGACACCCGACAGATGTTTTTC. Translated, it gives CALGELPLGFTSTGASPWDTRQMFF.

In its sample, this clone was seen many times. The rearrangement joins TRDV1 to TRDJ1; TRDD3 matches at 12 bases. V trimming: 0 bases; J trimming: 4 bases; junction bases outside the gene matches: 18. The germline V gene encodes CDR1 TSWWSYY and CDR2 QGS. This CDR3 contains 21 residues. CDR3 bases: TGTGCTCTTGGGGAACTTTCCTGTGACCATTCTGGGGGATACGCGTGCGATAAACTCATCTTT. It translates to CALGELSCDHSGGYACDKLIF.

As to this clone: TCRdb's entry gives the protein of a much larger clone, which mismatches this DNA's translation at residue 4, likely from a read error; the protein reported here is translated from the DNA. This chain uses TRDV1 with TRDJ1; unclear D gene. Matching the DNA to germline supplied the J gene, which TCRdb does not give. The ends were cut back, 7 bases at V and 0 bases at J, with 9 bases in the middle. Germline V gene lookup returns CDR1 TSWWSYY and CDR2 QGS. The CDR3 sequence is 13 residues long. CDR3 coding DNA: TGTGCTCTTGCTCCTCAGTACACCGATAAACTCATCTTT. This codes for CALAPQYTDKLIF.

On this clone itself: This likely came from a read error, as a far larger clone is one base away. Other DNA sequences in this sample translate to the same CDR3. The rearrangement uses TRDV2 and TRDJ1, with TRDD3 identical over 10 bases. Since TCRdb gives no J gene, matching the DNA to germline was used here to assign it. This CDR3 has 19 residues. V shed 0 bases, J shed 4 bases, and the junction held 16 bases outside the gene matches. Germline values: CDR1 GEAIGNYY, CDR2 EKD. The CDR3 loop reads CACDTVGVLGDSKDDKLIF. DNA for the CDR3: TGTGCCTGTGACACCGTTGGGGTGCTGGGGGATAGTAAAGACGATAAACTCATCTTT.

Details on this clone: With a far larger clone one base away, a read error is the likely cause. The CDR3 region has the DNA TGTGCTCTTACCATTACCCATGGTTATTTACTGGGGGATACCGATAAGCTCATCTTT. Its translation is CALTITHGYLLGDTDKLIF. J gene calling gave no result, while the V gene is TRDV1; the table's TRDD3 call for D was not verified on the DNA. Germline values: CDR1 TSWWSYY, CDR2 QGS. This CDR3 has 19 amino acids.

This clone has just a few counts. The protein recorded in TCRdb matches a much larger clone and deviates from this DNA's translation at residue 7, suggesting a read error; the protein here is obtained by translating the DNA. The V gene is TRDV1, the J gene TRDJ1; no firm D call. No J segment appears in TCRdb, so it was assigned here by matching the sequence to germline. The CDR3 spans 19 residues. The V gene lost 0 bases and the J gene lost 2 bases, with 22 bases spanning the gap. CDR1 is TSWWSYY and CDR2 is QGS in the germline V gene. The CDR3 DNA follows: TGTGCTCTTGGGGAACTAGGGTCGTCCCGGTCCTTTATTACCGATAAACTCATCTTT. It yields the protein CALGELGSSRSFITDKLIF.

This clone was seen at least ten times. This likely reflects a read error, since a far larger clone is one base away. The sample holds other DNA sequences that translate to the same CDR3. CDR3 DNA sequence: TGCGCCTTGCCGGCGGGGACCAAGGGGACCGATAAACTCATCTTT. Protein sequence: CALPAGTKGTDKLIF. The rearrangement uses TRDV3 and TRDJ1; TRDD3 might be the D (5 bases). CDR1 and CDR2 from the germline V gene are TVYSNPD and GDNSRS (reference sequence). The CDR3 has 15 residues.

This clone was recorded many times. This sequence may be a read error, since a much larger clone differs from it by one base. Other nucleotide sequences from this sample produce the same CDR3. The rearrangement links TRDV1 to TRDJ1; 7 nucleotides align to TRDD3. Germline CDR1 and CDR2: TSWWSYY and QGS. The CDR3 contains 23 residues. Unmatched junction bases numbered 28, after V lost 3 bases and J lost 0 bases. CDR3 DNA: TGTGCTCTTGGGGAGCCGGCTAAGAGCAGAATGAACTGGGGTATACCGTACACCGATAAACTCATCTTT. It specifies CALGEPAKSRMNWGIPYTDKLIF.

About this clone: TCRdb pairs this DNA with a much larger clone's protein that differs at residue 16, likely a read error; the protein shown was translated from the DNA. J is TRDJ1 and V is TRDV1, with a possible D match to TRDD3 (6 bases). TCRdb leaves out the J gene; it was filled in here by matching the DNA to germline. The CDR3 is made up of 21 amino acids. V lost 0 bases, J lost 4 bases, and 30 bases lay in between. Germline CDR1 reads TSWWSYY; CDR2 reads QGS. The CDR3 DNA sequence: TGTGCTCTTGGGGAACTAAGGCACTACTTCGGATACCTGAGGCCCATCGATAAACTCATCTTT. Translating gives CALGELRHYFGYLRPIDKLIF.

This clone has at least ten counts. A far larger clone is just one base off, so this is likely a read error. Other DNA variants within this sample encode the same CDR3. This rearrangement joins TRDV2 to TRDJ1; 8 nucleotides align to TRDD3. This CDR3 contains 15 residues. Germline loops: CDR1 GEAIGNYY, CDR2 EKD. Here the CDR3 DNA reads TGTGCCTGTGTAGGTCTGGGGGACAACACCGATAAGCTCATCTTT. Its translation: CACVGLGDNTDKLIF.

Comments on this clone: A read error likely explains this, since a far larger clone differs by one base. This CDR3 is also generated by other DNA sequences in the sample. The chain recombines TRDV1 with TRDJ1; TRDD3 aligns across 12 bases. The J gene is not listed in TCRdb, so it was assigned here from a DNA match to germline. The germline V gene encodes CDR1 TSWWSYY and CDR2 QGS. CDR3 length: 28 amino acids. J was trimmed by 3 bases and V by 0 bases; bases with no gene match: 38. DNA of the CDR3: TGTGCTCTTGGGGAACTAGGGCCTACTGCCTACTGGGGGATACCCCGTAACCTGCTAAATCCGAGGGCCGATAAACTCATCTTT. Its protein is CALGELGPTAYWGIPRNLLNPRADKLIF.

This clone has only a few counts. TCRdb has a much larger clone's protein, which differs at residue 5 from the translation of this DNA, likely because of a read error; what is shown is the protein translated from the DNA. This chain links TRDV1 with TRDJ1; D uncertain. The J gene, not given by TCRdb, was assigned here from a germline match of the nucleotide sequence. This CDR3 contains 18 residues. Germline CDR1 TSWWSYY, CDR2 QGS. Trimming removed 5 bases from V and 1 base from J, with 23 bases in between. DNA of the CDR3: TGTGCTCTTGGGTCCACCTCCGTACATACTTATATCACCGATAAACTCATCTTT. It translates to CALGSTSVHTYITDKLIF.